Presented here are 9 T cell receptor beta chains from one specimen sequenced in a study of blood T cells in healthy people across ages. Primed by a sample-barcoded 5' primer and a J-beta primer mix, a second PCR proceeded for roughly 6 to 12 cycles. TCRdb re-called the 5' RACE reads through MiXCR, storing one row per CDR3 protein. The repertoire consists of around 800,000 distinct CDR3 sequences, with approximately 55% occurring once and the leading ten covering approximately 41%. Sequenced sample: blood. These receptors were obtained from a man aged 80 or over in good health.

A few counts support this clonotype. The gene calls are TRBV29-1 and TRBJ1-5, with TRBD1 identical over 10 bases. This CDR3 contains 14 residues. CDR1 is SQVTM and CDR2 is ANQGSEA in the germline V gene. Trimming at V came to 4 bases and at J to 2 bases, leaving 2 bases not matched to a gene. CDR3 nucleotide sequence: TGCAGCGTTGCCGGGACAGGGGGCAATCAGCCCCAGCATTTT. Its protein is CSVAGTGGNQPQHF.

The DNA for the CDR3 is TGTGCCAGCAGCCAAGAGGGGCGCGAGCAGTACTTC. It encodes CASSQEGREQYF. The chain is built from TRBV3-1 and TRBJ2-5; the D gene is possibly TRBD1 (5 bases). The J call may not be correct, given that the DNA end is closer to TRBJ2-7. The germline V gene has CDR1 LGHDT and CDR2 YNNKEL (reference sequence). The CDR3 sequence is 12 residues long.

The chain carries TRBV20-1 and TRBJ2-3; D not resolved. The CDR3 sequence is 16 residues long. V was shortened by 2 bases and J by 2 bases, with 17 bases between the two germline ends. Germline-derived CDR1 and CDR2 are DFQATT and SNEGSKA (reference sequence). The CDR3, as DNA: TGCAGTGCTAGATCTTACTTTCCTATCAACACAGATACGCAGTATTTT. Translated, it gives CSARSYFPINTDTQYF.

This chain uses TRBV18 with TRBJ2-5; 8 bases align to TRBD2. Germline V CDR1 and CDR2: KGHSH, LQKENI. The CDR3 runs 14 residues. Trimming took 5 bases from V and 1 from J; bases not matched to a gene: 3. CDR3 in amino acids: CASSKAGVQETQYF. The DNA of the CDR3 is TGTGCCAGCTCAAAAGCGGGGGTCCAAGAGACCCAGTACTTC.

The chain couples TRBV20-1 to TRBJ2-3; D may correspond to TRBD1 or TRBD2 (6 bases each). Germline assignment: CDR1 DFQATT and CDR2 SNEGSKA (reference sequence). The CDR3 is 15 residues long. Trimming left V 2 bases short and J 3 bases short, with 15 bases between. This CDR3 reads CSARPSGGGTDTQYF. The CDR3 DNA reads as TGCAGTGCTAGACCGAGCGGAGGGGGGACAGATACGCAGTATTTT.

This clonotype occurred a few times. The gene calls are TRBV12-3 or TRBV12-4 and TRBJ1-1; D is possibly TRBD1 (6 bases). This CDR3 region has 12 residues. Trimming took off 8 bases at V and 1 base at J, with 8 bases between the two ends. The CDR3 bases are TGTGCCAGCCGCAGGGGGAACACTGAAGCTTTCTTT. Protein: CASRRGNTEAFF.

J is TRBJ1-1 and V is TRBV11-1, with 7 bases that match TRBD1. The CDR3 spans 13 residues. V was pared by 1 base and J by 7 bases, with 3 bases of the junction left unmatched. The germline V gene encodes CDR1 SGHAT and CDR2 FQDESV (reference sequence). CDR3 DNA: TGTGCCAGCAGCTTAGGGACAGGCTTTGAAGCTTTCTTT. Translated, it gives CASSLGTGFEAFF.

The chain's CDR3 is CSVGTGINYGYTF. CDR3 DNA: TGCAGCGTTGGGACAGGGATAAACTATGGCTACACCTTC. The J gene is TRBJ1-2, the V gene TRBV29-1, with TRBD1 matching 8 bases. Germline loops: CDR1 SQVTM, CDR2 ANQGSEA. The CDR3 totals 13 residues. The trim removed 4 bases at V and 2 bases at J, leaving 3 bases unmatched.

V and J are TRBV20-1 and TRBJ1-2, with 8 bases lining up with TRBD1. This CDR3 region has 13 residues. CDR1 is DFQATT and CDR2 is SNEGSKA in the germline V gene (reference sequence). The ends lost 1 base at V and 7 bases at J; junction bases unmatched: 5. CDR3: CSARGTGQGGYTF. In DNA form, the CDR3 reads TGCAGTGCTAGAGGGACAGGGCAAGGTGGCTACACCTTC.